These 27 T cell receptor beta chains share one sample of origin, sequenced in a study of OX40 agonist ivuxolimab in advanced cancers. The data were produced by immunoSEQ multiplex PCR, yet TCRdb's version contains in-frame clones alone and is incomplete. The sample includes some 100,000 clones, roughly four fifths of them seen just once. The specimen was CD4+ or CD8+ T cells sorted from blood, collected in a trial of the OX40 agonist ivuxolimab. The receptors here all came from an adult with an advanced solid tumor such as melanoma, head and neck, liver or kidney cancer.

J is TRBJ2-1 and V is TRBV2; D possibly corresponds to TRBD2 (5 bases). Germline V gene sequence: CDR1 SNHLY, CDR2 FYNNEI. Between the trimmed V and J ends, which lost 6 bases and 6 bases, there was a span of 12 bases. The CDR3 loop spans 13 amino acids. The CDR3 is CASRLDFLNEQFF. CDR3 bases: TGTGCCAGCAGGCTGGACTTCCTCAATGAGCAGTTCTTC.

This chain connects TRBV30 to TRBJ1-2, with D perhaps TRBD1 (5 bases). The CDR3 has 13 residues. Looked up from germline, CDR1 is GTSNPN and CDR2 is SVGIG (reference sequence). V was pared by 1 base and J by 1 base, with 7 bases between. The CDR3 here is CAWSAQGNYGYTF. In DNA, the CDR3 is TGTGCCTGGAGTGCTCAGGGTAACTATGGCTACACCTTC.

This clone appeared a few times. V gene TRBV6-6 combines with J gene TRBJ1-6; 7 positions match TRBD1. Trimming at V came to 10 bases and at J to 8 bases, leaving 8 bases not matched to a gene. CDR1 is MNHNY, CDR2 SVGAGI, per germline (reference sequence). This CDR3 has 13 amino acids. The CDR3 sequence is CATRQGGDSPLHF. The CDR3 nucleotides read TGTGCCACCCGACAGGGAGGGGATTCACCCCTCCACTTT.

The sample holds one count of this clone. The chain couples TRBV2 to TRBJ2-2, with D perhaps TRBD2 (5 bases). From germline, CDR1 is SNHLY and CDR2 FYNNEI. The germline V and J ends were trimmed by 4 bases and 10 bases, with 13 bases remaining between them. The CDR3 is 13 amino acids. For the CDR3, the DNA is TGTGCCAGCAGTGCAGGTCGCGGGCTGGAGCTGTTTTTT. Translating gives CASSAGRGLELFF.

This chain links TRBV7-7 with TRBJ2-1, with 8 bases identical to TRBD2. The V segment lost 1 base and the J segment 9 bases; nucleotides outside the gene matches: 5. The CDR3 has 14 amino acids. Germline CDR1 reads SSHAT; CDR2 reads FNYEAQ (reference sequence). CDR3 coding DNA: TGTGCCAGCAGCTTAGACGGGGGGGCGAGTGAGCAGTTCTTC. Translation: CASSLDGGASEQFF.

This chain links TRBV7-2 with TRBJ2-6; 10 bases match TRBD2. V shed 5 bases, J shed 1 base, and the junction held 11 bases outside the gene matches. Looked up from germline, CDR1 is SGHTA and CDR2 is FQGNSA. The CDR3 totals 19 residues. The chain's CDR3 is CASSPLAGGLQSGANVLTF. CDR3 bases: TGTGCCAGCAGCCCTTTAGCGGGGGGCCTTCAATCTGGGGCCAACGTCCTGACTTTC.

This clone occurred a few times. At one end, the junction sequence differs from germline, possibly due to a read error. CDR3 region: CASSEVQGRNAEAFF. CDR3 in DNA: TGTGCCAGCAGTGAAGTACAGGGGAGGAACGCTGAAGCTTTCTTT. This rearrangement joins TRBV2 to TRBJ1-1; TRBD1 matches 7 bases. CDR1 is SNHLY and CDR2 is FYNNEI in the germline V gene. The CDR3 spans 15 residues. Drawing the rest from reference TRBV2 and TRBJ1-1, the complete variable domain is EPEVTQTPSHQVTQMGQEVILRCVPISNHLYFYWYRQILGQKVEFLVSFYNNEISEKSEIFDDQFSVERPDGSNFTLKIRSTKLEDSAMYFCASSEVQGRNAEAFFGQGTRLTVV.

Here the CDR3 reads CASSSQGGSYGYTF. The CDR3 region has the DNA TGTGCCAGCAGCTCCCAGGGGGGCAGCTATGGCTACACCTTC. The chain combines TRBV5-4 with TRBJ1-2, with 7 bases matching TRBD1. The V gene end was trimmed by 3 bases and the J gene end by 4 bases; junction bases not matched to a gene: 6. The CDR3 covers 14 residues. CDR1 SGHNT and CDR2 YYREEE come from the germline V gene (reference sequence). Together with reference TRBV5-4 and TRBJ1-2, the CDR3 gives the full variable domain: ETGVTQSPTHLIKTRGQQVTLRCSSQSGHNTVSWYQQALGQGPQFIFQYYREEENGRGNFPPRFSGLQFPNYSSELNVNALELDDSALYLCASSSQGGSYGYTFGSGTRLTVV.

The DNA for the CDR3 is TGTGCCAGCCTACGGGGACAGGGGGTCGGCTACACCTTC. The encoded protein is CASLRGQGVGYTF. This chain uses TRBV6-6 with TRBJ1-2; the match to TRBD1 covers 11 bases. Unmatched junction bases numbered 7, after V lost 8 bases and J lost 8 bases. The CDR3 is 13 residues long. The germline gives CDR1 MNHNY, CDR2 SVGAGI (reference sequence).

The chain employs TRBV6-6 and TRBJ1-2, with D perhaps matching TRBD1 (6 bases). Trimming cost V 0 bases and J 10 bases, with 21 bases left between them. There are 16 residues in the CDR3. Germline CDR1 reads MNHNY; CDR2 reads SVGAGI (reference sequence). The CDR3 bases are TGTGCCAGCAGTTACTCCGGGGGGGGCAGGGATATGACCTACACCTTC. This sequence encodes CASSYSGGGRDMTYTF.

The rearrangement links TRBV29-1 to TRBJ1-4, with a tentative D call TRBD1 (5 bases). CDR1 is SQVTM and CDR2 is ANQGSEA in the germline V gene. This CDR3 is 12 amino acids long. V lost 6 bases to trimming and J lost 7 bases, with 12 bases between them. CDR3 residues: CSVGGTGEKLFF. The CDR3 DNA follows: TGCAGCGTCGGCGGGACCGGTGAAAAACTGTTTTTT.

The rearrangement uses TRBV5-4 and TRBJ1-1, with TRBD1 matching over 10 bases. CDR1 SGHNT and CDR2 YYREEE come from the germline V gene (reference sequence). This CDR3 has 17 amino acids. Trimming took 2 bases from V and 3 from J; bases not matched to a gene: 10. The CDR3 DNA reads TGTGCCAGCAGCTTAACACCGGGACAGGGGCCGGACACTGAAGCTTTCTTT. This sequence encodes CASSLTPGQGPDTEAFF.

J is TRBJ2-7 and V is TRBV5-1; possible D gene TRBD1, 6 bases. The V gene lost 1 base and the J gene lost 3 bases, with 17 bases spanning the gap. In germline, CDR1 is SGHRS, CDR2 YFSETQ. The CDR3 has 16 amino acids. The CDR3 nucleotides are TGCGCCAGCAGCTTGAAGGCTAGGGACATGTTCTACGAGCAGTACTTC. It codes for CASSLKARDMFYEQYF.

V usage is TRBV4-3 and J usage is TRBJ2-1; the match to TRBD2 covers 9 bases. The trim removed 4 bases at V and 3 bases at J, leaving 7 bases unmatched. CDR1 LGHNA and CDR2 YSLEER come from the germline V gene. The CDR3 is 16 residues long. The CDR3 is CASSLAGVSLYNEQFF. The CDR3 nucleotides are TGCGCCAGCAGCCTAGCGGGGGTCTCCCTCTACAATGAGCAGTTCTTC.

This clone appeared once. The J gene is TRBJ2-1, the V gene TRBV19, with a tentative D call TRBD2 (5 bases). In germline, CDR1 is LNHDA, CDR2 SQIVND (reference sequence). V was cut by 3 bases and J by 2 bases, with 11 bases left in between. The CDR3 is 15 residues long. The CDR3 loop reads CASSIPGMAYNEQFF. The CDR3 DNA follows: TGTGCCAGTAGTATCCCCGGGATGGCCTACAATGAGCAGTTCTTC. The entire variable domain, with the rest obtained from reference TRBV19 and TRBJ2-1, is as follows: DGGITQSPKYLFRKEGQNVTLSCEQNLNHDAMYWYRQDPGQGLRLIYYSQIVNDFQKGDIAEGYSVSREKKESFPLTVTSAQKNPTAFYLCASSIPGMAYNEQFFGPGTRLTVL.

The chain links TRBV5-6 to TRBJ2-2; 10 bases align to TRBD2. The CDR3 length is 17 residues. CDR1 and CDR2 (germline): SGHDT, YYEEEE. V gave up 0 bases and J gave up 3 bases; unmatched junction bases: 5. As DNA, the CDR3 is TGTGCCAGCAGCTTGGCCGTCGGACTAGCGGACACCGGGGAGCTGTTTTTT. Translated, it gives CASSLAVGLADTGELFF.

CDR3 protein: CASSFDYHNEQFF. The CDR3 nucleotides read TGTGCCAGCAGCTTTGACTATCACAATGAGCAGTTCTTC. The rearrangement links TRBV9 to TRBJ2-1; D possibly corresponds to TRBD2 (5 bases). The CDR3 runs 13 residues. Deletions cut 4 bases from V and 5 bases from J, with 10 bases between. Germline V gene sequence: CDR1 SGDLS, CDR2 YYNGEE.

CDR3 in DNA: TGTGCCAGCTCACCAGAGGGGGTCTATGGCTACACCTTC. Encoded protein: CASSPEGVYGYTF. The gene calls are TRBV18 and TRBJ1-2; tentatively, D is TRBD1 (6 bases). V was pared by 2 bases and J by 4 bases, with 8 bases between. There are 13 residues in the CDR3. Germline CDR1 is KGHSH and CDR2 is LQKENI.

The rearrangement links TRBV27 to TRBJ2-5; D remains unclear. The CDR3 is 14 amino acids. Trimming pared 0 bases from V and 4 bases from J, leaving 9 bases between. CDR1 is MNHEY, CDR2 SMNVEV, per germline (reference sequence). CDR3 in amino acids: CASSLSPWAETQYF. The CDR3 DNA is TGTGCCAGCAGTTTATCCCCATGGGCAGAGACCCAGTACTTC.

This sequence joins TRBV30 and TRBJ2-7; possibly TRBD1 for D (6 bases). The germline gives CDR1 GTSNPN, CDR2 SVGIG (reference sequence). Trimming left V 1 base short and J 3 bases short, with 13 bases between. This CDR3 contains 14 residues. CDR3 sequence reads: CAWSGQGLGYEQYF. The CDR3 DNA reads as TGTGCCTGGAGTGGGCAGGGGCTGGGCTACGAGCAGTACTTC.

This rearrangement joins TRBV21-1 to TRBJ1-1. TRBV21-1 is termed a pseudogene. CDR3 size: 16 residues. CDR3 protein: CASSKAATGGGTEAFF. The CDR3 DNA reads as TGTGCCAGCAGCAAAGCGGCCACCGGGGGGGGCACTGAAGCTTTCTTT.

This chain connects TRBV6-5 to TRBJ2-7; D might be TRBD1 (6 bases). V was clipped by 6 bases and J by 2 bases, with 14 bases between them. Germline V CDR1 and CDR2: MNHEY, SVGAGI. The CDR3 consists of 14 residues. The CDR3 reads CASRVGTRAYEQYF. The CDR3 nucleotides read TGTGCCAGCAGGGTCGGGACAAGGGCCTACGAGCAGTACTTC.

The CDR3 here is CASSPTGGRVEKLFF. For the CDR3, the DNA is TGTGCCAGCAGCCCGACAGGGGGCCGAGTAGAAAAACTGTTTTTT. The genes are TRBV7-2 and TRBJ1-4; 10 positions match TRBD1. V lost 5 bases, J lost 8 bases, and 8 bases stayed unmatched. Germline V CDR1 and CDR2: SGHTA, FQGNSA. The CDR3 has 15 amino acids.

This chain links TRBV27 with TRBJ1-1; tentative D call: TRBD1 (6 bases). CDR3 size: 15 residues. Trimming stripped 5 bases from V and 4 bases from J, with 17 bases between. In germline, CDR1 is MNHEY, CDR2 SMNVEV (reference sequence). The chain's CDR3 is CASSPPWGRGTEAFF. CDR3 DNA: TGTGCCAGCAGTCCCCCCTGGGGCAGGGGCACTGAAGCTTTCTTT.

On this clone itself: The same CDR3 arises from other DNA sequences in this sample as well. The rearrangement uses TRBV29-1 and TRBJ1-4; TRBD1 matches 10 bases. The CDR3 loop spans 14 amino acids. With V trimmed by 4 bases and J by 8 bases, 7 bases remained unmatched. CDR1 and CDR2 from the germline V gene are SQVTM and ANQGSEA. The CDR3 coding sequence is TGCAGCGTTGCCTCGGGACAGGGGAGGGAAAAACTGTTTTTT. This gives the protein CSVASGQGREKLFF. The whole variable domain, remainder taken from reference TRBV29-1 and TRBJ1-4, is SAVISQKPSRDICQRGTSLTIQCQVDSQVTMMFWYRQQPGQSLTLIATANQGSEATYESGFVIDKFPISRPNLTFSTLTVSNMSPEDSSIYLCSVASGQGREKLFFGSGTQLSVL.

The chain couples TRBV5-8 to TRBJ2-3; 10 positions agree with TRBD2. This CDR3 spans 15 amino acids. The J segment lost 4 bases and the V segment lost 2 bases, leaving 4 bases of the junction unmatched. Germline-derived CDR1 and CDR2 are SGHTS and YDEGEE. Here the CDR3 reads CASSFLLAGADTQYF. The CDR3 region has the DNA TGTGCCAGCAGCTTTCTCCTAGCGGGGGCAGATACGCAGTATTTT.

The rearrangement joins TRBV7-8 to TRBJ2-7; a possible D gene is TRBD2 (6 bases). Germline V gene data show CDR1 as SGHVS and CDR2 as FQNEAQ. V gave up 5 bases and J gave up 4 bases, with 21 bases separating them. The length of the CDR3 is 16 residues. Written as DNA, the CDR3 is TGTGCCAGCAGCCCTATGGAGGAGGGGAGCTCTTACGAGCAGTACTTC. Protein sequence: CASSPMEEGSSYEQYF.